This T cell receptor (beta chain) was sequenced during a study of T cell responses to AZD1222 COVID-19 vaccine (dated by TCRdb to the early 2020s). Study-level background: TCR sequencing was performed for about 250 trial participants, of whom about 210 were given two doses of AZD1222 and some 25 were given two doses of MenACWY control vaccine. Trial participants were enrolled by age into subgroups of 18-55, 56-69 and 70-plus years, and roughly 150, 30 and 60 TCR-sequenced participants, respectively, were included in these subgroups. Here is what the overall study found, with its caveats: Vaccine-associated CD4 TCRs spanned the whole spike protein, with dominant responses in regions 160-218 and 743-854. After two AZD1222 doses, spike-specific TCR breadth and depth were significantly higher than at day 0 and than in MenACWY recipients. Only five or six AZD1222 recipients were SARS-CoV-2 seropositive at baseline, limiting conclusions about previously exposed vaccinees. Epitopes outside the regions mutated in the B.1.351 and B.1.1.7 variants were reportedly recognized by nearly half of the unique spike-specific TCRs. Participants were mostly white British and included more females than males, and it was suggested by the authors that clonal diversity may have been underestimated. Because no day 14 peak-response samples were available, the repertoires could be characterized only after the peak T cell response. The 56-69-year group was small, and its depth increase did not reach significance, likely because of low power.

From cysteine to phenylalanine, the CDR3 is 14 amino acids long. Only CDR3 DNA remains: 42 bases, in frame from the first base. Trimming costs V 2 bases and J 1 base, and their ends lie 8 bases apart. The germline V gene provides CDR1 MNHNS and CDR2 SASEGT. Worth noting for this clone: Its specific antigen is unknown. There are no base qualities to consult, and no much larger clone falls within one base.

What the time point label conveys for this sample: about 28 days (+/-7) after the second vaccine dose. AZD1222 recipients with second doses at about 4 weeks or about 12 weeks were pooled, because spike-specific TCR depth and breadth did not differ between schedules. The vaccinee samples were drawn from two UK trials, COV001 and COV002, one of which was a single-blind randomized controlled phase 2/3 trial testing AZD1222 (ChAdOx1 nCoV-19) in healthy adults. Trial participant PBMC samples were collected at day 0 and day 28 after the second dose for TCRbeta chain sequencing. The CDR3 regions of human TCRbeta chains were subjected to immunosequencing. In the authors' own workflow: TCRs in the repertoires were matched against a reference library of SARS-CoV-2-specific TCRs that had been generated with the MIRA antigen-specificity platform. Breadth was defined as the fraction of unique TCRs that were SARS-CoV-2-associated, and depth was defined as the fraction of total T cells that were SARS-CoV-2-associated. Using the MIRA data, every spike-specific TCR was mapped to the spike region that the TCR reacted to and assigned to either a CD4 or a CD8 class. Log10-transformed breadth and depth values were compared by one-way ANOVA with Sidak's multiple comparisons tests. What TCRdb holds here is the immuneACCESS table cut down to in-frame rearrangements. Part of the clones is not present; checked against another copy, under half of the missing clones reflect an unresolved V gene, and the others are unexplained. Clone size and V and J calls were adopted from that table, with D and trimming inferred from the DNA. A total of some 110,000 clones appear in this sample, approximately 85% of them only once. The biggest ten clones account for 3.5% to 5.5% of the sample.

The clonotype was recovered from an adult who received the AZD1222 COVID-19 vaccine. The chain links TRBV6-1 with TRBJ2-5; the D gene remains uncertain. The sequences come from peripheral blood, collected 28 days after the second AZD1222 dose. The CDR3: CASSEIRAQETQYF. The nucleotides are TGTGCCAGCAGTGAAATTAGGGCCCAAGAGACCCAGTACTTC.